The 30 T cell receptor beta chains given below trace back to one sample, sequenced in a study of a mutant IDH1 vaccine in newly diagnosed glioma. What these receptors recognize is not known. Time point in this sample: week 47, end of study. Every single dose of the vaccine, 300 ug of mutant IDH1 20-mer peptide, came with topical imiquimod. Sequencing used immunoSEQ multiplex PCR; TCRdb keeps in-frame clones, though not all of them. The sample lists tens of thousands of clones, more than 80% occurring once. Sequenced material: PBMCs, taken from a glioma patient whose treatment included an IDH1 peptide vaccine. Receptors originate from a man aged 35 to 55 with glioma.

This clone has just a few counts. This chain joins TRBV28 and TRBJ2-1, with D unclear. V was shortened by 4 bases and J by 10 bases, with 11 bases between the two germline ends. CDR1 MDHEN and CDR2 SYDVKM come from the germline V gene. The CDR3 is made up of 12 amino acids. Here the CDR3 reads CASSWAFLEQFF. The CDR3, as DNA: TGTGCCAGCAGTTGGGCATTTTTGGAGCAGTTCTTC.

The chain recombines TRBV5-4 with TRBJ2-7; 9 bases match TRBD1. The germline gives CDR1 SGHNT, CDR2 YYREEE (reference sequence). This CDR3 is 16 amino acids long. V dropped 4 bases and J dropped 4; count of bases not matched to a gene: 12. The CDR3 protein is CASSPRPGQGTYEQYF. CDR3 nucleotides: TGTGCCAGCAGCCCCAGACCGGGACAGGGTACATACGAGCAGTACTTC. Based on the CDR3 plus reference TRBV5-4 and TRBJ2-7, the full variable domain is ETGVTQSPTHLIKTRGQQVTLRCSSQSGHNTVSWYQQALGQGPQFIFQYYREEENGRGNFPPRFSGLQFPNYSSELNVNALELDDSALYLCASSPRPGQGTYEQYFGPGTRLTVT.

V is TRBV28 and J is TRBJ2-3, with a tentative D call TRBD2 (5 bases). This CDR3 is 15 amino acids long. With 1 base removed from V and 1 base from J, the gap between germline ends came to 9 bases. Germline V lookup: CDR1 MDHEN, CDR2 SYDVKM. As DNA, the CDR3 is TGTGCCAGCAGTTTATCCCTAGCTGGCACAGATACGCAGTATTTT. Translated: CASSLSLAGTDTQYF.

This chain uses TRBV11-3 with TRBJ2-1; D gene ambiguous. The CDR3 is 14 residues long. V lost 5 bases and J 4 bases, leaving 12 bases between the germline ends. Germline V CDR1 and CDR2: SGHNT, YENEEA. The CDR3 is CASSPQRGYNEQFF. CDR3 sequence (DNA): TGTGCCAGCAGCCCTCAACGTGGGTACAATGAGCAGTTCTTC.

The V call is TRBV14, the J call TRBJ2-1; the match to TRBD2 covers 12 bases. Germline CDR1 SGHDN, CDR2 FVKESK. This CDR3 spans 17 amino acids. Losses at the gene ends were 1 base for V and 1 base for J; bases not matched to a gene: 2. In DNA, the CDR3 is TGTGCCAGCAGCCAAGGACTAGCGGGAGAGTCCTACAATGAGCAGTTCTTC. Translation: CASSQGLAGESYNEQFF.

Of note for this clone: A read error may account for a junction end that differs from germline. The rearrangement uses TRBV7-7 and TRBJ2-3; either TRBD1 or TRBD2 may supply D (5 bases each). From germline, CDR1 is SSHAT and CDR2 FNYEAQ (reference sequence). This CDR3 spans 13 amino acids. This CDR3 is CASSLGPSDTQYF. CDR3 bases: TGTGCTAGCAGCTTGGGACCCTCTGATACGCAGTATTTT.

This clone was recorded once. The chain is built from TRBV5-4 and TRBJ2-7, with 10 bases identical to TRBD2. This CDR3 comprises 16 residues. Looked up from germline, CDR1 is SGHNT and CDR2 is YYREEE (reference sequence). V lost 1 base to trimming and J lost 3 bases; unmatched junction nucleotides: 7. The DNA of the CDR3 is TGTGCCAGCAGCTTGCTATTAGCGGGGGGTATCTACGAGCAGTACTTC. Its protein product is CASSLLLAGGIYEQYF.

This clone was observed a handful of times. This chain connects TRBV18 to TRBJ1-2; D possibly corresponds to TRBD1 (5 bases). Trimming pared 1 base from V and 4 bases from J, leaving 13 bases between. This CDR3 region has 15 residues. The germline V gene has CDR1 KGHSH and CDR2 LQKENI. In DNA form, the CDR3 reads TGTGCCAGCTCACCACTGGGGACCGACGGCTATGGCTACACCTTC. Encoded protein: CASSPLGTDGYGYTF.

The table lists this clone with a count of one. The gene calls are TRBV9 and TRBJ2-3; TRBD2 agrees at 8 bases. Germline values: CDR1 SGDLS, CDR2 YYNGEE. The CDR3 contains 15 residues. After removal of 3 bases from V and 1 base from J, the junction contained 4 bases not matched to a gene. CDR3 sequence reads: CASSALTSGTDTQYF. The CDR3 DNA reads TGTGCCAGCAGCGCGTTGACTAGCGGCACAGATACGCAGTATTTT.

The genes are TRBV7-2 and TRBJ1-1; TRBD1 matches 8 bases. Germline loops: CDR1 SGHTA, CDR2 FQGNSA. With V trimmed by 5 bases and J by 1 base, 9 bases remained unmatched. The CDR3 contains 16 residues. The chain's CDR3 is CASSPPTGVKNTEAFF. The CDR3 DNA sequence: TGTGCCAGCAGCCCACCGACAGGGGTAAAGAACACTGAAGCTTTCTTT.

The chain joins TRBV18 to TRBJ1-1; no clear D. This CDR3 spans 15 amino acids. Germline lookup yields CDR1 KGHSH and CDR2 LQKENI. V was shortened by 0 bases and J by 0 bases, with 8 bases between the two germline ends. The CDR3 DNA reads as TGTGCCAGCTCACCACCAGGACGGGTGAACACTGAAGCTTTCTTT. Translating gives CASSPPGRVNTEAFF.

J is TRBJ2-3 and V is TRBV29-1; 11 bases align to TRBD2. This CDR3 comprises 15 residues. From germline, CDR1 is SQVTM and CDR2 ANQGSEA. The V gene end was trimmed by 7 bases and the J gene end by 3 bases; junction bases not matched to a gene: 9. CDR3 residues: CSAGHGLAGTDTQYF. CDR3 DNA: TGCAGCGCCGGACACGGACTAGCGGGTACAGATACGCAGTATTTT.

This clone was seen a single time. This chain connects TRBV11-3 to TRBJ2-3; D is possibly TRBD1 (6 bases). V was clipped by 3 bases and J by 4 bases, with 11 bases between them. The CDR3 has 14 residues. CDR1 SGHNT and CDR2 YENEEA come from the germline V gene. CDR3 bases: TGTGCCAGCAGCTTCCGACAGGCTTCAGATACGCAGTATTTT. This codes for CASSFRQASDTQYF. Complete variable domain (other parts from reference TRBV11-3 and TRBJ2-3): EAGVVQSPRYKIIEKKQPVAFWCNPISGHNTLYWYLQNLGQGPELLIRYENEEAVDDSQLPKDRFSAERLKGVDSTLKIQPAELGDSAVYLCASSFRQASDTQYFGPGTRLTVL.

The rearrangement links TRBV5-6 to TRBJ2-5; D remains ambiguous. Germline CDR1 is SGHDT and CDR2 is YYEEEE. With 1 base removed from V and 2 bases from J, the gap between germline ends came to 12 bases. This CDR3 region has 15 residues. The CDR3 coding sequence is TGTGCCAGCAGCTTGCGGGCAGACTTACAAGAGACCCAGTACTTC. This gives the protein CASSLRADLQETQYF.

CDR3 region: CASSPQGWNTGELFF. CDR3 coding DNA: TGTGCCAGCAGCCCCCAGGGGTGGAACACCGGGGAGCTGTTTTTT. The chain recombines TRBV5-6 with TRBJ2-2; perhaps TRBD1 as D (6 bases). CDR1 is SGHDT, CDR2 YYEEEE, per germline. This CDR3 region has 15 residues. The V gene lost 4 bases and the J gene lost 1 base, with 11 bases spanning the gap.

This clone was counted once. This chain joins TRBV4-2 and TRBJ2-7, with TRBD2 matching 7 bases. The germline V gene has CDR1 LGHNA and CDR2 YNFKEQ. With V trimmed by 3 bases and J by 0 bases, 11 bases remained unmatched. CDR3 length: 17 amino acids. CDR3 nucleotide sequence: TGTGCCAGCAGCCAGGATCTAGCGGCCCTTAGCTCCTACGAGCAGTACTTC. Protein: CASSQDLAALSSYEQYF.

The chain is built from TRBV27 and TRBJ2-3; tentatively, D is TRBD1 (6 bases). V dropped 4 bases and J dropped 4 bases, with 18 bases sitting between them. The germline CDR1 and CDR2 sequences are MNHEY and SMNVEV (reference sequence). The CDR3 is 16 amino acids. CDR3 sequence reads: CASSSLQGLLADTQYF. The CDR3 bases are TGTGCCAGCAGTTCGTTACAGGGTCTGTTGGCAGATACGCAGTATTTT.

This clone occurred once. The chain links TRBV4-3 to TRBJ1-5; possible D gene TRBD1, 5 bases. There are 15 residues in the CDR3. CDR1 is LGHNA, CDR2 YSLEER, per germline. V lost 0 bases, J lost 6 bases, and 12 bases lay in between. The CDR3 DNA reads TGCGCCAGCAGCCAAGATTTGGGGGGATCTCAGCCCCAGCATTTT. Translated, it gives CASSQDLGGSQPQHF.

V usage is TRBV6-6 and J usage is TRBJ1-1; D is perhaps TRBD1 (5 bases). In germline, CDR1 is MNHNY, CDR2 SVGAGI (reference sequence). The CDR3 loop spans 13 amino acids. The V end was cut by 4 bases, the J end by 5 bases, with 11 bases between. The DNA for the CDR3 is TGTGCCAGCAGTTCAATTAAGGGGACTGAAGCTTTCTTT. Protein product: CASSSIKGTEAFF.

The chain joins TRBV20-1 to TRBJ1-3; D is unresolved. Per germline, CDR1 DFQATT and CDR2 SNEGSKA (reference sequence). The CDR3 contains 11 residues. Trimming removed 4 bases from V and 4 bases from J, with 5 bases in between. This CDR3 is CSAIEGNTIYF. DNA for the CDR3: TGCAGTGCTATAGAGGGAAACACCATATATTTT.

The CDR3 loop is CASSISSYEQYF. In DNA, the CDR3 is TGTGCCAGCAGTATCAGCTCCTACGAGCAGTACTTC. This rearrangement joins TRBV6-6 to TRBJ2-7, with D uncertain. The CDR3 is 12 amino acids. In germline, CDR1 is MNHNY, CDR2 SVGAGI (reference sequence). The V gene lost 5 bases and the J gene lost 0 bases, with 5 bases spanning the gap.

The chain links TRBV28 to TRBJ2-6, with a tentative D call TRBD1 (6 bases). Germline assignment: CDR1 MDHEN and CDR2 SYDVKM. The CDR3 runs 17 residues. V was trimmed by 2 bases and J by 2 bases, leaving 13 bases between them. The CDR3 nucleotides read TGTGCCAGCAGTTTAACAGGGTTTATGACTGGGGCCAACGTCCTGACTTTC. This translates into CASSLTGFMTGANVLTF.

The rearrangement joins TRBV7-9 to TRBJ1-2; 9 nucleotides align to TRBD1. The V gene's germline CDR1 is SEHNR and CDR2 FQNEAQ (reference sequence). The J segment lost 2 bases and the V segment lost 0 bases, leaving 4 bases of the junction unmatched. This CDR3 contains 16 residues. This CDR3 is CASSLAGQGLNYGYTF. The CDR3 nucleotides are TGTGCCAGCAGCTTAGCGGGACAGGGACTAAACTATGGCTACACCTTC. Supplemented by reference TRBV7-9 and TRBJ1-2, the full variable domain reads DTGVSQNPRHKITKRGQNVTFRCDPISEHNRLYWYRQTLGQGPEFLTYFQNEAQLEKSRLLSDRFSAERPKGSFSTLEIQRTEQGDSAMYLCASSLAGQGLNYGYTFGSGTRLTVV.

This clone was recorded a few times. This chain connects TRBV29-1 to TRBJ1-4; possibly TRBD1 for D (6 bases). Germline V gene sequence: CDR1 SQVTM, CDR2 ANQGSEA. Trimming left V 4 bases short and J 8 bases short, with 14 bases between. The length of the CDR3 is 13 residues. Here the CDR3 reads CSVAQGGWEKLFF. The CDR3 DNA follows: TGCAGCGTTGCACAGGGCGGGTGGGAAAAACTGTTTTTT.

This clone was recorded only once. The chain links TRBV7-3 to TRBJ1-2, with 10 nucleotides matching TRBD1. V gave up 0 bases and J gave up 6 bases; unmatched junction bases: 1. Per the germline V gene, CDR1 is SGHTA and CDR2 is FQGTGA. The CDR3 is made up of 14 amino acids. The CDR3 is CASSLTGTGDGYTF. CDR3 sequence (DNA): TGTGCCAGCAGCTTAACCGGGACAGGGGATGGCTACACCTTC.

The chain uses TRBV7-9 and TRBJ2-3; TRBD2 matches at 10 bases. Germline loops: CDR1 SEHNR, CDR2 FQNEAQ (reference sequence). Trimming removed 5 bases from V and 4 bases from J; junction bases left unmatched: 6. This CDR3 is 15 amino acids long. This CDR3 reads CASSRQAGGADTQYF. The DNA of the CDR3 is TGTGCCAGCAGCCGTCAAGCGGGGGGGGCAGATACGCAGTATTTT.

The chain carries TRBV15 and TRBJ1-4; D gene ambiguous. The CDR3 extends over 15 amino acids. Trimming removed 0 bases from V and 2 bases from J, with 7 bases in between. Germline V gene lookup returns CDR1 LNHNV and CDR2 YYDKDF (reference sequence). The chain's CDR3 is CATSREPGTNEKLFF. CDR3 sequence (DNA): TGTGCCACCAGCAGAGAACCGGGGACTAATGAAAAACTGTTTTTT.

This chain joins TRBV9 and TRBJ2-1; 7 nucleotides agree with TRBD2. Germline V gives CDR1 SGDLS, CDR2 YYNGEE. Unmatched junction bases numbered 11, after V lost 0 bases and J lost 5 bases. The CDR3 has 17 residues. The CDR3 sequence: CASSVELSGTRHNEQFF. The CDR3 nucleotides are TGTGCCAGCAGCGTAGAACTGAGCGGGACCCGCCACAATGAGCAGTTCTTC.

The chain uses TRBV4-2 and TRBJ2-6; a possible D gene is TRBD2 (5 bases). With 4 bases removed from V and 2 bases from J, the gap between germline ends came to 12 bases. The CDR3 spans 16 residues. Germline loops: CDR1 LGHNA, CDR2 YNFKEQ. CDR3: CASSPATGTGANVLTF. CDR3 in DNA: TGTGCCAGCAGCCCAGCAACGGGGACTGGGGCCAACGTCCTGACTTTC.

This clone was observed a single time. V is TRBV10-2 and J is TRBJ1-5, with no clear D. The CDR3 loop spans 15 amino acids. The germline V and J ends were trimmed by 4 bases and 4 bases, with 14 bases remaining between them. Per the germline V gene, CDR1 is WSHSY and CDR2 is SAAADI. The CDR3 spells CASSVRSGRNQPQHF. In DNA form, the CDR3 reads TGCGCCAGCAGTGTTCGGTCCGGGAGAAATCAGCCCCAGCATTTT.